This TCR beta chain was sequenced for a study of blood T cell repertoires in COVID-19 (dated by TCRdb to 2018 to 2021). A note on the overall study: Samples covering the acute and convalescent phases of COVID-19 were provided by collaborators in the United States, Italy and Spain. The prospective study material was composed of cDNA or gDNA derived from T cells, B-cell-depleted T cells, or PBMCs. A de-identified subject ID, COVID-19 status, age in years and sex were almost always included in the sample metadata. Where available, HLA class I and class II types were taken from metadata supplied by the sample provider and were not determined by assay-based typing. Deeply sampled blood TCRbeta repertoires from subjects exposed to, actively infected with, or recovered from COVID-19 were included in the dataset. Samples came from the ongoing ImmuneRACE study (first 160 participants) plus 1,254 subjects from 6 global collaborators. A freely available public database, intended as a resource for researchers studying the immune response to SARS-CoV-2, is where the repertoires were released. The paper as a whole reports these results and caveats: Clinical and demographic metadata were provided uncurated, with the amount varying by source and participant.

The immunoSEQ Assay, a bias-controlled multiplex PCR, was used to amplify TCRbeta CDR3 regions from genomic DNA. Concerning the study's data processing: Within the assay, amplification of reference gene primers was used to estimate how many nucleated cells each sample contained. To quantify the absolute abundance of each unique TCRbeta CDR3 rearrangement, sequence reads were collapsed and filtered. For each sample, productive Simpson clonality was calculated as the square root of Simpson's diversity index across productive rearrangements. What TCRdb holds here is the immuneACCESS table cut down to in-frame rearrangements. Part of the clones is not present; checked against another copy, under half of the missing clones reflect an unresolved V gene, and the others are unexplained. Clone size and the V and J calls come from that table; the DNA yielded D and trimming. The sample table shows around 180,000 clones, and 81% are seen once. 10% to 15% of the sample lies in the top ten.

Details on this clone: Its antigen is not yet known. The record has no base qualities; no much larger clone is one base away.

V is clipped by 0 bases and J by 8 bases, and the sequence between their germline boundaries is 7 bases long. From the germline V gene (reference sequence), CDR1 is LGHDT and CDR2 is YNNKEL. From the cysteine up to the phenylalanine, the CDR3 has a length of 12 residues. The only DNA kept is the CDR3, 36 bases in frame from the first base. One collaborating source in Seattle enrolled patients while the patients were actively infected and followed the patients over time throughout the course of disease. Each collaborating institution followed its own protocols to collect whole blood in K2EDTA tubes. For TCRbeta analysis, collaborators shipped samples in one of three forms: frozen whole blood, isolated PBMCs, or DNA extracted from either of those sample types.

This receptor was identified in a woman aged 80 or over with COVID-19, enrolled during active disease. The source material was peripheral blood. The rearranged chain carries TRBV3-1 (or the pseudogene TRBV3-2) and TRBJ1-2; 6 matching bases give a weak D call of TRBD1. For the CDR3, the sequence is CASSQDRGGYTF. The nucleotide sequence reads as follows: TGTGCCAGCAGCCAAGACAGGGGAGGCTACACCTTC.